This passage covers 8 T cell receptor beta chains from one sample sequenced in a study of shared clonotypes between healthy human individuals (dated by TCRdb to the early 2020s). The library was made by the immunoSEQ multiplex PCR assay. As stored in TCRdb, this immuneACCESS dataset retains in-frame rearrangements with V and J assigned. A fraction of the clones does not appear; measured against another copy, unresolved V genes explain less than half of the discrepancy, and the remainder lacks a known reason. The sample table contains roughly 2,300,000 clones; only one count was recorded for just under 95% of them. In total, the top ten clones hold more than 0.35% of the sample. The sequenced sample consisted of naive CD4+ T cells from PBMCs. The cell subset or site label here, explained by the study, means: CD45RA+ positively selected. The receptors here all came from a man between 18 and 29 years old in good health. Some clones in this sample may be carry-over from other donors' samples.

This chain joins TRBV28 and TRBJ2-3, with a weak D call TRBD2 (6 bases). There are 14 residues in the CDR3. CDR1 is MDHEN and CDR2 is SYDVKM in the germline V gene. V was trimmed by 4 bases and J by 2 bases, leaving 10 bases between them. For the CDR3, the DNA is TGTGCCAGCAGTTGGGGGGTCAACACAGATACGCAGTATTTT. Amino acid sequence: CASSWGVNTDTQYF.

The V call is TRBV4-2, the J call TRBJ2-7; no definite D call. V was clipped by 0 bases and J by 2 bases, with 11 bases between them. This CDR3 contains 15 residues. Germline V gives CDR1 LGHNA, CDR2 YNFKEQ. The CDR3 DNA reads TGTGCCAGCAGCCAAGACGTCCGAGGACCCTACGAGCAGTACTTC. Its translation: CASSQDVRGPYEQYF.

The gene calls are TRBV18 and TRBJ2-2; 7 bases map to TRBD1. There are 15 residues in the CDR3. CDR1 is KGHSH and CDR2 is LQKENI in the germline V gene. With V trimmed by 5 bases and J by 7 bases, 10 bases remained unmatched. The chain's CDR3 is CASSTDRLPLGELFF. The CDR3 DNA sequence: TGTGCCAGCTCAACGGACAGGTTGCCCCTCGGGGAGCTGTTTTTT.

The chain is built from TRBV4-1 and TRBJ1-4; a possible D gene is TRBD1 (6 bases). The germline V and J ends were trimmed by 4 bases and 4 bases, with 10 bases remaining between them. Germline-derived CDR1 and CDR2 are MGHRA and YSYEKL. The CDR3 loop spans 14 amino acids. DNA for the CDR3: TGCGCCAGCAGCCTGACAGGTTATAATGAAAAACTGTTTTTT. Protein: CASSLTGYNEKLFF.

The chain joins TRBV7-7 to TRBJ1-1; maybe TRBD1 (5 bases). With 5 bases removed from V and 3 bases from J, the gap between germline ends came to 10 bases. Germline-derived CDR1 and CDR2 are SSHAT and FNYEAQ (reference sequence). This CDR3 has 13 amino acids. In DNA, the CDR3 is TGTGCCAGCAGCCCAATCAGGGACACTGAAGCTTTCTTT. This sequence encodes CASSPIRDTEAFF.

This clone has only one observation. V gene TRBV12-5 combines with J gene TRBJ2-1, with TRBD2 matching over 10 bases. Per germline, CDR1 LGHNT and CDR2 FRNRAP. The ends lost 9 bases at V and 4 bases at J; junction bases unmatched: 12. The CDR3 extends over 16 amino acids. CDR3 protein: CASAPSGRGGYNEQFF. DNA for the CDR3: TGTGCTAGCGCACCTAGCGGGAGAGGGGGTTACAATGAGCAGTTCTTC.

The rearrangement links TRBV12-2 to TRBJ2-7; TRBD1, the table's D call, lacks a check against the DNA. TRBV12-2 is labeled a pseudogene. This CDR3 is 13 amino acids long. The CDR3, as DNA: TGTGCAAGTCGCACCGTACAGGGGAGCGAGCAGTACTTC. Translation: CASRTVQGSEQYF.

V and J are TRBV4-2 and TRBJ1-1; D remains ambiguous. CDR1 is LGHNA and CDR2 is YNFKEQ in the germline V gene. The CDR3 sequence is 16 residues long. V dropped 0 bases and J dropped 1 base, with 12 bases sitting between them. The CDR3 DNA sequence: TGTGCCAGCAGCCAAGAGGTAGGGCGGGGGAACACTGAAGCTTTCTTT. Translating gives CASSQEVGRGNTEAFF.